This TCR beta chain was captured by sequencing in a study of human T cells and chemical hapten exposure. TCRdb reprocessed the RACE reads via MiXCR and lists one record per CDR3 protein. The profile shows 84,000 or so distinct CDR3 sequences, 10% to 13% of them singletons. The time point was: patch test 2, 6 weeks after DPC sensitization. Treatment specified: therapeutic diphenylcyclopropenone sensitization with weekly scalp DPC. Drawing of blood took place ahead of applying each patch test. On this clonotype: This may come from a read error, since a much larger clone is one base off.

This sequence originates from a woman aged 25 to 45 with alopecia areata. Some clones in this sample may be carry-over from other donors' samples. The sequences come from whole blood, collected in connection with sensitization to the hapten diphenylcyclopropenone (DPC).

The CDR3 nucleotides read TGTGCCAGCAGCTTTATGGGCGAGCAGTACTTC. Translating it yields CASSFMGEQYF. V is TRBV7-2 and J is TRBJ2-7; no clear D gene. Germline V lookup: CDR1 SGHTA, CDR2 FQGNSA. Trimming took 3 bases from V and 6 from J, leaving 6 bases between them. This CDR3 spans 11 amino acids.